Reported below is one TCR beta chain. The data are from a study of blood T cell repertoires in COVID-19. For the study at large: There were acute and convalescent COVID-19 samples, and they came from the United States, Italy and Spain. The analysed material was cDNA or gDNA that came from T cells, B-cell-depleted T cells, or PBMCs.

In the original analysis: Counts of nucleated cells, estimated from reference gene primer amplification, were obtained. Libraries were prepared by immunoSEQ multiplex PCR; TCRdb keeps only in-frame clonotypes and omits some of them. V and J calls and clone size are given by that table; D and trimming were obtained from the DNA. The data show under 250,000 clones, with about 90% seen just once and approximately 3.3% held by the top ten. The CDR3 is made up of 15 amino acids. The germline CDR1 and CDR2 sequences are SQVTM and ANQGSEA. The chain joins TRBV29-1 to TRBJ1-5, with TRBD1 matching over 8 bases. The receptor was derived from a young man with active or convalescent COVID-19. Sequenced input: peripheral blood. The CDR3 region has the DNA TGCAGTCTGGGACCAGGGGGCCGTCGCAATCAGCCCCAGCATTTT. Translated, it gives CSLGPGGRRNQPQHF.